The 21 T cell receptor beta chains in this list originate from one sample, sequenced in a study of post-analysis software for immune sequencing data. Incorporated into the TCR beta cDNA libraries were unique molecular identifiers, which served to reduce PCR and sequencing biases. Via MiXCR, TCRdb re-called the PCR reads, giving one row per CDR3 protein. The data show roughly 650,000 distinct CDR3 sequences, approximately 59% seen once. These receptors are not linked to any known antigen. Findings and caveats of the study: Relative to controls, patients had about five TRBV segments at higher frequency, with TRBV5-6, TRBV5-1 and TRBV20-1 among these.

Sequencing used blood. These TCRs come from a girl under 10 years old with multiple sclerosis.

The chain employs TRBV7-9 and TRBJ1-4; 7 positions agree with TRBD1. V shed 0 bases, J shed 8 bases, and the junction held 12 bases outside the gene matches. CDR3 size: 17 residues. CDR1 SEHNR and CDR2 FQNEAQ come from the germline V gene (reference sequence). Written as DNA, the CDR3 is TGTGCCAGCAGCTTAGCGGGTAAAACCGGGACAGCCGAAAAACTGTTTTTT. It encodes CASSLAGKTGTAEKLFF.

This chain connects TRBV9 to TRBJ1-5; no clear D gene. Germline CDR1 and CDR2: SGDLS and YYNGEE. This CDR3 is built from 13 residues. Trimming removed 0 bases from V and 5 bases from J, with 6 bases in between. CDR3 sequence: CASSVADDQPQHF. The CDR3 nucleotides are TGTGCCAGCAGCGTAGCCGACGATCAGCCCCAGCATTTT.

In its sample, this clonotype was seen a few times. This chain connects TRBV7-6 to TRBJ2-7, with D perhaps TRBD1 (6 bases). The V gene lost 1 base and the J gene lost 2 bases, with 15 bases spanning the gap. This CDR3 is built from 16 residues. Per the germline V gene, CDR1 is SGHVS and CDR2 is FNYEAQ. CDR3 sequence reads: CASSLGGLSTPYEQYF. In DNA form, the CDR3 reads TGTGCCAGCAGCTTAGGGGGGCTTTCCACTCCCTACGAGCAGTACTTC.

The chain recombines TRBV7-9 with TRBJ1-1; D is undetermined. Deletions cut 5 bases from V and 6 bases from J, with 13 bases between. The CDR3 sequence is 13 residues long. Germline V gives CDR1 SEHNR, CDR2 FQNEAQ (reference sequence). CDR3 sequence reads: CASSIRYSPEAFF. In DNA form, the CDR3 reads TGTGCCAGCAGCATAAGATACAGTCCTGAAGCTTTCTTT.

This clonotype was counted a few times. The CDR3 loop is CSVSMNTEAFF. Written as DNA, the CDR3 is TGCAGTGTGTCAATGAACACTGAAGCTTTCTTT. The genes are TRBV20-1 and TRBJ1-1; unclear D gene. Trimming took 7 bases from V and 0 from J, leaving 6 bases between them. This CDR3 comprises 11 residues. Per germline, CDR1 DFQATT and CDR2 SNEGSKA (reference sequence).

The CDR3 bases are TGCGCCAGCAGTGTGGCAACAGGGGTGGACACCGGGGAGCTGTTTTTT. Amino acid sequence: CASSVATGVDTGELFF. The V gene is TRBV10-2, the J gene TRBJ2-2, with 7 bases that match TRBD1. Germline values: CDR1 WSHSY, CDR2 SAAADI. The CDR3 totals 16 residues. Trimming removed 4 bases from V and 3 bases from J; junction bases left unmatched: 8.

This clonotype showed up just a few times. The chain is built from TRBV10-3 and TRBJ2-3, with D perhaps matching TRBD1 or TRBD2 (5 bases each). The germline CDR1 and CDR2 sequences are ENHRY and SYGVKD. The V and J ends lost 0 bases and 2 bases respectively, with 18 bases between them. CDR3 length: 18 residues. The chain's CDR3 is CAISESSPREFFTDTQYF. The DNA for the CDR3 is TGTGCCATCAGTGAGTCCTCTCCCAGGGAGTTCTTCACAGATACGCAGTATTTT.

CDR3 sequence (DNA): TGTGCCAGCAGCTTACTAGCGGGAGGGGAGAATGAGCAGTTCTTC. Its translation is CASSLLAGGENEQFF. This rearrangement joins TRBV7-3 to TRBJ2-1, with 12 bases matching TRBD2. This CDR3 region has 15 residues. V shed 2 bases and J 7 bases; nucleotides not matched to a gene: 3. The germline CDR1 and CDR2 sequences are SGHTA and FQGTGA.

The chain combines TRBV29-1 with TRBJ1-2; D is unresolved. V was shortened by 4 bases and J by 0 bases, with 6 bases between the two germline ends. The CDR3 sequence is 12 residues long. CDR1 and CDR2 (germline): SQVTM, ANQGSEA. CDR3 in amino acids: CSVVAANYGYTF. In DNA form, the CDR3 reads TGCAGCGTTGTAGCAGCTAACTATGGCTACACCTTC.

The rearrangement joins TRBV5-8 to TRBJ1-1, with D unclear. Germline V gives CDR1 SGHTS, CDR2 YDEGEE. The CDR3 is 11 amino acids. Trimming pared 1 base from V and 6 bases from J, leaving 4 bases between. The CDR3 protein is CASSLWSEAFF. In DNA form, the CDR3 reads TGTGCCAGCAGCTTGTGGTCTGAAGCTTTCTTT.

The V call is TRBV2, the J call TRBJ2-1; D is uncertain. Germline values: CDR1 SNHLY, CDR2 FYNNEI. The CDR3 totals 14 residues. The ends were cut back, 4 bases at V and 7 bases at J, with 14 bases in the middle. CDR3 amino acids: CASSGFVGWNEQFF. Here the CDR3 DNA reads TGTGCCAGCAGTGGGTTTGTAGGGTGGAATGAGCAGTTCTTC. The whole variable domain, filled in from reference TRBV2 and TRBJ2-1, reads EPEVTQTPSHQVTQMGQEVILRCVPISNHLYFYWYRQILGQKVEFLVSFYNNEISEKSEIFDDQFSVERPDGSNFTLKIRSTKLEDSAMYFCASSGFVGWNEQFFGPGTRLTVL.

The chain is built from TRBV20-1 and TRBJ2-7, with 7 bases identical to TRBD2. CDR3 size: 14 residues. With 3 bases clipped from V and 2 bases from J, the junction kept 7 bases outside the gene matches. The germline V gene has CDR1 DFQATT and CDR2 SNEGSKA (reference sequence). CDR3 region: CSASYPSGPYEQYF. In DNA form, the CDR3 reads TGCAGTGCTAGTTATCCTAGCGGCCCCTACGAGCAGTACTTC.

V and J are TRBV20-1 and TRBJ2-7; perhaps TRBD1 as D (6 bases). The CDR3 covers 14 residues. V was cut by 1 base and J by 4 bases, with 14 bases left in between. Germline loops: CDR1 DFQATT, CDR2 SNEGSKA (reference sequence). CDR3: CSARVPDSSYEQYF. CDR3 in DNA: TGCAGTGCTAGAGTGCCGGACAGTTCTTACGAGCAGTACTTC.

This chain uses TRBV5-1 with TRBJ2-1, with TRBD2 matching 11 bases. J was trimmed by 6 bases and V by 0 bases; bases with no gene match: 8. CDR1 SGHRS and CDR2 YFSETQ come from the germline V gene. CDR3 length: 17 residues. CDR3 loop: CASSLGTSGRASNEQFF. Written as DNA, the CDR3 is TGCGCCAGCAGCTTGGGGACTAGCGGGCGGGCCTCCAATGAGCAGTTCTTC. The full variable domain, in which reference TRBV5-1 and TRBJ2-1 provide the parts outside the CDR3, is KAGVTQTPRYLIKTRGQQVTLSCSPISGHRSVSWYQQTPGQGLQFLFEYFSETQRNKGNFPGRFSGRQFSNSRSEMNVSTLELGDSALYLCASSLGTSGRASNEQFFGPGTRLTVL.

V and J are TRBV15 and TRBJ2-7; D unresolved. V lost 0 bases to trimming and J lost 7 bases, with 13 bases between them. The CDR3 has 14 amino acids. Germline CDR1 and CDR2: LNHNV and YYDKDF (reference sequence). The CDR3 bases are TGTGCCACCAGCAGAGAGGGCAGGTCGGAGGAGCAGTACTTC. Amino acids: CATSREGRSEEQYF.

In its sample, this clonotype was seen many times. The CDR3 DNA reads TGCAGTGCTATCCAGGGACCATACAATGAGCAGTTCTTC. This codes for CSAIQGPYNEQFF. The chain couples TRBV20-1 to TRBJ2-1; D possibly matches TRBD1 or TRBD2 (5 bases each). The V and J ends lost 4 bases and 4 bases respectively, with 11 bases between them. This CDR3 region has 13 residues. Germline CDR1 and CDR2: DFQATT and SNEGSKA (reference sequence).

This chain connects TRBV20-1 to TRBJ1-1; the D gene is possibly TRBD1 (6 bases). The CDR3 runs to 13 residues. CDR1 is DFQATT, CDR2 SNEGSKA, per germline (reference sequence). Trimming left V 3 bases short and J 3 bases short, with 11 bases between. In DNA, the CDR3 is TGCAGTGCTAGGGGGAGGGGGGACACTGAAGCTTTCTTT. Protein sequence: CSARGRGDTEAFF.

In this sample, this clonotype turned up a few times. This chain connects TRBV27 to TRBJ2-1; perhaps D is TRBD1 or TRBD2 (5 bases each). V was pared by 6 bases and J by 7 bases, with 13 bases between. The CDR3 loop spans 13 amino acids. Germline CDR1 MNHEY, CDR2 SMNVEV (reference sequence). In DNA, the CDR3 is TGTGCCAGCAGCGGGACCGTGTGGAATGAGCAGTTCTTC. Translation gives CASSGTVWNEQFF.

This clonotype was counted between two and nine times. The chain recombines TRBV7-9 with TRBJ1-2; D is perhaps TRBD1 (6 bases). V lost 5 bases and J lost 12, with 10 bases in between. The CDR3 sequence is 10 residues long. From germline, CDR1 is SEHNR and CDR2 FQNEAQ (reference sequence). The CDR3 region is CASSRDINTF. For the CDR3, the DNA is TGTGCCAGCAGCCGGGACATAAACACCTTC.

The chain employs TRBV7-9 and TRBJ2-1, with 7 bases lining up with TRBD1. Per the germline V gene, CDR1 is SEHNR and CDR2 is FQNEAQ (reference sequence). The junction had 14 bases not matched to a gene; V was cut back by 8 bases and J by 7 bases. CDR3 length: 15 residues. The CDR3 loop reads CASQEGASGRNEQFF. As DNA, the CDR3 is TGTGCCAGCCAAGAGGGGGCAAGTGGTAGGAATGAGCAGTTCTTC.

This clonotype was observed once. The V call is TRBV5-1, the J call TRBJ2-3, with a possible D match to TRBD2 (5 bases). Germline loops: CDR1 SGHRS, CDR2 YFSETQ. The CDR3 loop spans 16 amino acids. The V gene lost 0 bases and the J gene lost 4 bases, with 15 bases spanning the gap. The CDR3 DNA follows: TGCGCCAGCAGCTTGGGGAAGAGCGGAAGGGCAGATACGCAGTATTTT. Protein sequence: CASSLGKSGRADTQYF.